This T cell receptor (beta chain) was identified in a study of CD8 T cell repertoires and HIV-1 epitope variants. Points from the study as a whole: Only beta chains were identified, marking proliferation to antigen, not function.

This clone was detected only a few times. Its specificity is unknown. Clones were sequenced by immunoSEQ multiplex PCR, and TCRdb holds only the in-frame ones, with some missing. The sample carries a few thousand clones, roughly 60% recorded once. This CDR3 contains 15 residues. Germline V gene lookup returns CDR1 MGHRA and CDR2 YSYEKL. The V gene end was trimmed by 1 base and the J gene end by 5 bases; junction bases not matched to a gene: 3. The source material was cultured CD8+ T cells derived from PBMCs. The sequence came from a male donor with HIV. The chain combines TRBV4-1 with TRBJ2-7; the match to TRBD2 covers 12 bases. The CDR3 DNA reads TGCGCCAGCAGCCAAGGCGGACTAGCGGGGAACGAGCAGTACTTC. This codes for CASSQGGLAGNEQYF.